Below are 10 T cell receptor beta chains sequenced from a single sample in a study of T cells after yellow fever vaccination. TCRdb ran MiXCR on the 5' RACE reads and lists one entry per CDR3 protein. The sample holds hundreds of thousands of distinct CDR3 sequences; 11% are singletons and the top ten take around 18%. This material consisted of PBMCs, taken on the day of the first yellow fever vaccination. All receptors come from a man in his late teens or twenties who received the YFV17D yellow fever vaccine.

This clonotype turned up a few times. One junction end does not reproduce the germline sequence, and a read error may be involved. The chain is built from TRBV18 and TRBJ1-1, with D unclear. Germline V CDR1 and CDR2: KGHSH, LQKENI. The length of the CDR3 is 12 residues. The DNA for the CDR3 is TGTGCCAGCTCACCACAGAACTTTCGTCCAGAGTTT. The encoded protein is CASSPQNFRPEF.

This chain links TRBV19 with TRBJ2-2; the match to TRBD1 covers 7 bases. Per germline, CDR1 LNHDA and CDR2 SQIVND (reference sequence). Unmatched junction bases numbered 5, after V lost 8 bases and J lost 2 bases. The CDR3 contains 14 residues. The CDR3 sequence: CASGDRENTGELFF. The CDR3 nucleotides read TGTGCCAGTGGTGACAGGGAAAACACCGGGGAGCTGTTTTTT.

The chain employs TRBV7-2 and TRBJ1-3; D might be TRBD1 (5 bases). Trimming took 3 bases from V and 9 from J, leaving 12 bases between them. Germline CDR1 reads SGHTA; CDR2 reads FQGNSA. The CDR3 is made up of 13 amino acids. The CDR3 is CASSLGTWATIYF. The CDR3 DNA is TGTGCCAGCAGCTTGGGGACCTGGGCCACCATATATTTT.

This chain links TRBV13 with TRBJ2-4; 10 bases fit TRBD2. The J segment lost 7 bases and the V segment lost 2 bases, leaving 5 bases of the junction unmatched. Germline V CDR1 and CDR2: PRHDT, FYEKMQ (reference sequence). The CDR3 contains 15 residues. CDR3 DNA: TGTGCCAGCAGCTTAAGGGCTAGCGGGGGCAACATTCAGTACTTC. This encodes CASSLRASGGNIQYF.

This clonotype was seen more than once but under ten times. This chain uses TRBV7-9 with TRBJ2-7; 11 positions agree with TRBD1. This CDR3 has 14 residues. The V and J ends lost 3 bases and 4 bases, in that order; junction bases with no gene match: 2. In germline, CDR1 is SEHNR, CDR2 FQNEAQ (reference sequence). The CDR3 nucleotides are TGTGCCAGCAGCTTGGGACAGGGGGAGTACGAGCAGTACTTC. Residues: CASSLGQGEYEQYF.

This chain links TRBV5-6 with TRBJ1-2, with D possibly being TRBD1 (5 bases). V was shortened by 0 bases and J by 4 bases, with 10 bases between the two germline ends. The CDR3 is made up of 14 amino acids. Germline loops: CDR1 SGHDT, CDR2 YYEEEE. CDR3 nucleotides: TGTGCCAGCAGCTTGGAGGGGCTTGGCTATGGCTACACCTTC. It translates to CASSLEGLGYGYTF. The full variable domain, in which reference TRBV5-6 and TRBJ1-2 provide the parts outside the CDR3, is DAGVTQSPTHLIKTRGQQVTLRCSPKSGHDTVSWYQQALGQGPQFIFQYYEEEERQRGNFPDRFSGHQFPNYSSELNVNALLLGDSALYLCASSLEGLGYGYTFGSGTRLTVV.

V is TRBV6-1 and J is TRBJ2-7; 10 nucleotides line up with TRBD1. This CDR3 comprises 14 residues. Germline CDR1 reads MNHNS; CDR2 reads SASEGT. With V trimmed by 7 bases and J by 6 bases, 9 bases remained unmatched. The CDR3 DNA reads as TGTGCCAGCACCATCCGGGACAGGGGAGGCGAGCAGTACGTC. Amino acids: CASTIRDRGGEQYV.

This clonotype was seen many times. J is TRBJ2-4 and V is TRBV7-2, with D unresolved. V was trimmed by 2 bases and J by 5 bases, leaving 7 bases between them. CDR1 and CDR2 (germline): SGHTA, FQGNSA. CDR3 length: 13 residues. Here the CDR3 DNA reads TGTGCCAGCAGCTTAAATGCGGAAAACATTCAGTACTTC. This codes for CASSLNAENIQYF.

There are many counts of this clonotype. The rearrangement joins TRBV6-5 to TRBJ2-1, with TRBD1 identical over 7 bases. Germline V lookup: CDR1 MNHEY, CDR2 SVGAGI. The CDR3 has 13 residues. Germline trimming cut 8 bases from V and 6 bases from J; bases unmatched to any gene: 7. Written as DNA, the CDR3 is TGTGCCAGCCCGGGACAGTACACCAATGAGCAGTTCTTC. As protein: CASPGQYTNEQFF.

The V gene is TRBV18, the J gene TRBJ2-1; unclear D gene. CDR3 length equals 12 residues. Per germline, CDR1 KGHSH and CDR2 LQKENI. V shed 6 bases and J shed 4 bases, with 7 bases lying between them. DNA of the CDR3: TGTGCCAGCTCCGAAGTGTACAATGAGCAGTTCTTC. Translating gives CASSEVYNEQFF. Full variable domain (missing parts from reference TRBV18 and TRBJ2-1): NAGVMQNPRHLVRRRGQEARLRCSPMKGHSHVYWYRQLPEEGLKFMVYLQKENIIDESGMPKERFSAEFPKEGPSILRIQQVVRGDSAAYFCASSEVYNEQFFGPGTRLTVL.